What follows are 8 T cell receptor beta chains derived from one specimen sequenced in a study of CD8+CD57+ T cells in acquired aplastic anemia. Genomic DNA was employed as the template in profiling TCR beta VDJ and CDR3. A single record per CDR3 protein comes from TCRdb applying MiXCR to the reads. The sample consists of 200,000 or so distinct CDR3 sequences, 60% to 80% of them appearing once. Those patients picked for sequencing had displayed CD8+CD57+ cell expansion on flow cytometry. The sequenced material came from sorted CD4+, CD8+, or CD8+CD57+ T cells (not recorded which) from PBMCs. The receptors originated from a human donor with aplastic anemia.

As to this clonotype: Given a much more abundant clone one base away, this may be a read error. The chain is built from TRBV18 and TRBJ2-7; maybe TRBD1 (5 bases). Germline V lookup: CDR1 KGHSH, CDR2 LQKENI. There are 12 residues in the CDR3. The CDR3 region has the DNA TGTGCCAGCGCGACAGTGACCGACGAGCGGTACTTC. Its translation: CASATVTDERYF.

V is TRBV2 and J is TRBJ2-1; D possibly corresponds to TRBD2 (5 bases). The CDR3 extends over 13 amino acids. The germline CDR1 and CDR2 sequences are SNHLY and FYNNEI. The V and J ends lost 6 bases and 1 base respectively, with 7 bases between them. The CDR3 nucleotides read TGTGCCAGCAGGGGAGATTCCTACAATGAGCAGTTCTTC. This translates into CASRGDSYNEQFF.

In its sample, this clonotype was seen once. This chain uses TRBV14 with TRBJ1-6; D ambiguous. Germline loops: CDR1 SGHDN, CDR2 FVKESK. CDR3 length equals 14 residues. Trimming took 4 bases from V and 8 from J, leaving 12 bases between them. CDR3 DNA sequence: TGTGCCAGCAGCCTAAGGAACGGGGATTCACCCCTCCACTTT. Protein sequence: CASSLRNGDSPLHF. Variable domain in full (rest from reference TRBV14 and TRBJ1-6): EAGVTQFPSHSVIEKGQTVTLRCDPISGHDNLYWYRRVMGKEIKFLLHFVKESKQDESGMPNNRFLAERTGGTYSTLKVQPAELEDSGVYFCASSLRNGDSPLHFGNGTRLTVT.

There are a few counts of this clonotype. J is TRBJ2-3 and V is TRBV5-1; D not resolved. The CDR3 covers 13 residues. Trimming removed 6 bases from V and 4 bases from J, with 12 bases in between. Germline CDR1 reads SGHRS; CDR2 reads YFSETQ. The CDR3 reads CASTPSNPDTQYF. CDR3 DNA: TGCGCCAGCACCCCTTCAAACCCAGATACGCAGTATTTT. Together with reference TRBV5-1 and TRBJ2-3, the CDR3 gives the full variable domain: KAGVTQTPRYLIKTRGQQVTLSCSPISGHRSVSWYQQTPGQGLQFLFEYFSETQRNKGNFPGRFSGRQFSNSRSEMNVSTLELGDSALYLCASTPSNPDTQYFGPGTRLTVL.

V usage is TRBV7-9 and J usage is TRBJ1-6, with 9 bases lining up with TRBD1. After removal of 5 bases from V and 7 bases from J, the junction contained 6 bases not matched to a gene. The CDR3 runs to 15 residues. CDR1 and CDR2 (germline): SEHNR, FQNEAQ (reference sequence). The CDR3 DNA is TGTGCCAGCAGCCCACAGGGGGCGGGGAATTCACCCCTCCACTTT. Its translation: CASSPQGAGNSPLHF. The variable domain in full, with the rest retrieved from reference TRBV7-9 and TRBJ1-6, is DTGVSQNPRHKITKRGQNVTFRCDPISEHNRLYWYRQTLGQGPEFLTYFQNEAQLEKSRLLSDRFSAERPKGSFSTLEIQRTEQGDSAMYLCASSPQGAGNSPLHFGNGTRLTVT.

The chain joins TRBV20-1 to TRBJ2-7, with D uncertain. Germline values: CDR1 DFQATT, CDR2 SNEGSKA (reference sequence). V lost 3 bases, J lost 2 bases, and 5 bases lay in between. The CDR3 spans 11 residues. The CDR3, as DNA: TGCAGTGCTAGCTTACCCTACGAGCAGTACTTC. Translating gives CSASLPYEQYF.

The chain uses TRBV7-9 and TRBJ2-7; weak D call: TRBD1 (6 bases). The V and J ends lost 11 bases and 6 bases respectively, with 17 bases between them. CDR3 size: 12 residues. The V gene's germline CDR1 is SEHNR and CDR2 FQNEAQ (reference sequence). The CDR3 protein is CASEQGMGEQYF. DNA of the CDR3: TGTGCCTCCGAACAGGGCATGGGCGAGCAGTACTTC.

This clonotype was recorded a few times. The chain is built from TRBV7-9 and TRBJ1-2; 9 bases are shared with TRBD1. The CDR3 consists of 14 residues. Germline V lookup: CDR1 SEHNR, CDR2 FQNEAQ (reference sequence). V lost 1 base and J lost 6; bases outside the gene matches: 3. In nucleotides, the CDR3 is TGTGCCAGCAGCTTAGACAGGGGGCAACATGGCTACACCTTC. Translation gives CASSLDRGQHGYTF.